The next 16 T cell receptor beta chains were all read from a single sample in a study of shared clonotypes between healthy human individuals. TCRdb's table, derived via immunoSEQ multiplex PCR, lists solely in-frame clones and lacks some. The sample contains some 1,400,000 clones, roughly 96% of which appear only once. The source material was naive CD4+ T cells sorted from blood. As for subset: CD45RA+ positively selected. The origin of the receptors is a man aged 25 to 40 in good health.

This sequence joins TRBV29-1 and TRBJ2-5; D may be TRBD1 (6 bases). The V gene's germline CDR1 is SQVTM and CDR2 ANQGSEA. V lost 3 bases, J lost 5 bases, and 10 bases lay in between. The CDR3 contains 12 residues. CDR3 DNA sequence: TGCAGCGTTGATCCTACAGGGGAGACCCAGTACTTC. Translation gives CSVDPTGETQYF.

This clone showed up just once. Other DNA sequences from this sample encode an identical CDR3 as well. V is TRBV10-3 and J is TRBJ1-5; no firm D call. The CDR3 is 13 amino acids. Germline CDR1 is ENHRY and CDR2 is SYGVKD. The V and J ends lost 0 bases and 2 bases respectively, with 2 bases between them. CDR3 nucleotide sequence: TGTGCCATCAGTGAGTCTGGCAATCAGCCCCAGCATTTT. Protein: CAISESGNQPQHF.

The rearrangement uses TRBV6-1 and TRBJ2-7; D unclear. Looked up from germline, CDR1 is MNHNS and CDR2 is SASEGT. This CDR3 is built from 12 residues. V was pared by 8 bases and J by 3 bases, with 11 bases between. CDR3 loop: CASGRVLYEQYF. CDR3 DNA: TGTGCCAGCGGCCGAGTGCTCTACGAGCAGTACTTC.

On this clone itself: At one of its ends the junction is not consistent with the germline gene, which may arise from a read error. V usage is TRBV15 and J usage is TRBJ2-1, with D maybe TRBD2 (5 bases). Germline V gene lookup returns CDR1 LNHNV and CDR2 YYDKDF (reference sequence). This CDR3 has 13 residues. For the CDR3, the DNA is TGTGCCACCAGCAGGACCGACTACGATGAGCAGTTCTTC. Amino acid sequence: CATSRTDYDEQFF.

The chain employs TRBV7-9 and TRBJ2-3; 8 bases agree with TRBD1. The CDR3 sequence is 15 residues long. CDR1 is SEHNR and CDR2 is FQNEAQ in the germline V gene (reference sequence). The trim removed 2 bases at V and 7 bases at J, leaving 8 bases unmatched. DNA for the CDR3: TGTGCCAGCAGCTTACTACAGGGGGTTGACCATACGCAGTATTTT. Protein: CASSLLQGVDHTQYF.

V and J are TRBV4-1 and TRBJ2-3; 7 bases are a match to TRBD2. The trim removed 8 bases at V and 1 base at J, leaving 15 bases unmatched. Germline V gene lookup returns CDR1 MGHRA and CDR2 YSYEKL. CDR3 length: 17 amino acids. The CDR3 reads CASSQPWAGVGTDTQYF. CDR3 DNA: TGCGCCAGCTCACAGCCGTGGGCGGGAGTTGGCACAGATACGCAGTATTTT.

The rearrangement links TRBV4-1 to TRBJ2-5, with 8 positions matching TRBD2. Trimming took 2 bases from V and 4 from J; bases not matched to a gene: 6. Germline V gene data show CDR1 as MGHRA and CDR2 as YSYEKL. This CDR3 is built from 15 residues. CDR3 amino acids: CASSQTNGGVETQYF. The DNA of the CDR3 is TGCGCCAGCAGCCAAACTAACGGGGGGGTAGAGACCCAGTACTTC.

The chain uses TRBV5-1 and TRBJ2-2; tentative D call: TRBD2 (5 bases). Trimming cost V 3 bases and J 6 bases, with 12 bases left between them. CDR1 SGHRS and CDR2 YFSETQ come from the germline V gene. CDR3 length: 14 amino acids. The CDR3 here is CASSWTGPSGELFF. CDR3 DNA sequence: TGCGCCAGCAGCTGGACTGGGCCGTCCGGGGAGCTGTTTTTT.

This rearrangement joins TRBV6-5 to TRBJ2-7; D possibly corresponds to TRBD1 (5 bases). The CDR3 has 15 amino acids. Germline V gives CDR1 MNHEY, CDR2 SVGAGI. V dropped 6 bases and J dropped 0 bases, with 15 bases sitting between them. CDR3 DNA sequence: TGTGCCAGCAGAACCGCGCGACAGAGCTCCTACGAGCAGTACTTC. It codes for CASRTARQSSYEQYF.

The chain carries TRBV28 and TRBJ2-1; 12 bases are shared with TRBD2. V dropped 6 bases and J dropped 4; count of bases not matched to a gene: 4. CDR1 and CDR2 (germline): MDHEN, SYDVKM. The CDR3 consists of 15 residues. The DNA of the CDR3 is TGTGCCAGCAGCAACGGACTAGCGGGGTACAATGAGCAGTTCTTC. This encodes CASSNGLAGYNEQFF.

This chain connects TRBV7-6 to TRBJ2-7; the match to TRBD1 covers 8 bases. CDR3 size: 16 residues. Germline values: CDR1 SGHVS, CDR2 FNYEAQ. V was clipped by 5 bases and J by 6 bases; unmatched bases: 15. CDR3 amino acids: CASSGRQGRSTGEQYF. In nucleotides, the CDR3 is TGTGCCAGCAGCGGAAGACAGGGGAGGTCGACGGGCGAGCAGTACTTC.

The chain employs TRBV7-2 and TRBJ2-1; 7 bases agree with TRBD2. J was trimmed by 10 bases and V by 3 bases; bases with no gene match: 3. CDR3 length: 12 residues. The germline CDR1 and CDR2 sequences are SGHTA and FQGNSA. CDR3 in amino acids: CASSLTSREQFF. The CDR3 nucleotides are TGTGCCAGCAGCTTGACTAGCCGGGAGCAGTTCTTC.

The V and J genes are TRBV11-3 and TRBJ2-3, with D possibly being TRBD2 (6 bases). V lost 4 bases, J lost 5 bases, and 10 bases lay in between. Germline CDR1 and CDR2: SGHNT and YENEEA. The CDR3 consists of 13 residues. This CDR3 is CASSWGDGDTQYF. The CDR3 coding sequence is TGTGCCAGCAGCTGGGGGGATGGAGATACGCAGTATTTT. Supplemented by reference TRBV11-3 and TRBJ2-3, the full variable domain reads EAGVVQSPRYKIIEKKQPVAFWCNPISGHNTLYWYLQNLGQGPELLIRYENEEAVDDSQLPKDRFSAERLKGVDSTLKIQPAELGDSAVYLCASSWGDGDTQYFGPGTRLTVL.

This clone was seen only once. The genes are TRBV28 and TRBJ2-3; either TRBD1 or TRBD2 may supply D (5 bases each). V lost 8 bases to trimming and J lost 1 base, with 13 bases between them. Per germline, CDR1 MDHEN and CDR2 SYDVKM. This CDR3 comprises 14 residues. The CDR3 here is CASGGLPRTDTQYF. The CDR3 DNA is TGTGCCAGCGGGGGTCTTCCCCGCACAGATACGCAGTATTTT.

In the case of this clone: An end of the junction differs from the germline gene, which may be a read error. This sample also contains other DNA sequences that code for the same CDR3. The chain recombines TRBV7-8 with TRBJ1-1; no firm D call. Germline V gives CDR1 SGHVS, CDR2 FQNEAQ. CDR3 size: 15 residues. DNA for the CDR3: TGTGCCAGCAGCTTATTGAGGGCGGCGAACACTGAAGCTTTCTTC. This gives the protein CASSLLRAANTEAFF.

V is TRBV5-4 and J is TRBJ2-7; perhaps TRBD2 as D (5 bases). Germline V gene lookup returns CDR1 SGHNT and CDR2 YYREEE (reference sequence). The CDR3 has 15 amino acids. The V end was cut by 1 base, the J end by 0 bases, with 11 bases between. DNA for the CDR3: TGTGCCAGCAGCTTGACGGGATCCGACTCCTACGAGCAGTACTTC. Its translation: CASSLTGSDSYEQYF.